This TCR beta chain came from a study of blood T cell repertoires in COVID-19 (dated by TCRdb to the early 2020s). With regard to the full study: Samples covering the acute and convalescent phases of COVID-19 were provided by collaborators in the United States, Italy and Spain. The dataset comprised deeply sampled blood TCRbeta repertoires from subjects exposed to, actively infected with, or recovered from COVID-19. The material from the prospective study consisted of cDNA or gDNA derived from T cells, B-cell-depleted T cells, or PBMCs. The repertoires were made available in a free public database intended to serve as a resource for research on the immune response to SARS-CoV-2. Nearly every sample came with metadata listing a de-identified subject ID, COVID-19 status, age in years and sex. The samples were drawn from the first 160 participants of the ongoing ImmuneRACE study and from some 1,300 subjects provided by 6 global collaborators. HLA class I and class II types, where available, came from metadata supplied by the sample provider rather than from assay-based typing.

Sequences SEHNR (CDR1) and FQNEAQ (CDR2) are obtained from the germline V gene (reference sequence). Reading from cysteine to phenylalanine, the CDR3 counts 12 amino acids. This entry keeps only the CDR3 DNA: 36 bases, framed from base 1. At the junction V is shortened by 7 bases and J by 6 bases, with 9 bases in between. Points the paper makes about the study in general: The amount of clinical and demographic metadata varied by source and participant and was provided uncurated.

The immunoSEQ Assay, a bias-controlled multiplex PCR, was used to amplify TCRbeta CDR3 regions from genomic DNA. Processing in the source paper ran as follows. The number of nucleated cells in each sample was estimated by amplification of reference gene primers within the assay. To quantify the absolute abundance of each unique TCRbeta CDR3 rearrangement, sequence reads were collapsed and filtered. Productive Simpson clonality was computed per sample as the square root of Simpson's diversity index over productive rearrangements. This is the immuneACCESS table as TCRdb keeps it, with only in-frame sequences that have V and J called. A part of the clones is gone; compared with another copy, unresolved V genes explain less than half, and the rest is unexplained. V and J calls and clone size are those listed in that table; D and trimming were worked out from the DNA. The sample has more than 55,000 clones on record, 80% to 90% of them singletons. The ten largest clones represent 4.4% of the sample.

Whole blood was collected in K2EDTA tubes by collaborating institutions according to the institutions' own protocols. For TCRbeta analysis, collaborator samples were shipped as frozen whole blood, as isolated PBMCs, or as DNA extracted from either sample type. In the case of this clone: It has no known antigen specificity. Per-base quality was not reported, and no clone a single base away is much larger than it.

Sequences were obtained from peripheral blood. The rearrangement combines TRBV7-9 with TRBJ2-2; no confident D gene assignment can be made. This receptor was obtained from a man aged 50 to 60 with active COVID-19. CDR3 sequence: CASTLPPGELFF. In nucleotide form, the sequence is TGTGCCAGCACCCTTCCCCCCGGGGAGCTGTTTTTT.